These T cell receptor beta chains were read from a single sample in a study of T cell responses to AZD1222 COVID-19 vaccine. Profiled with immunoSEQ multiplex PCR; TCRdb holds only in-frame clones, not every one. This table holds over 130,000 clones, 92% found once. The sample consisted of peripheral blood, taken 28 days after the second AZD1222 dose. Every receptor here comes from an adult who received the AZD1222 COVID-19 vaccine. Each CDR3 is given with its conserved first and last residue. Some rows mark clone size as missing; the rest say once, few, many or name a class of expanded clone.

CDR3aa: CATSSRLGRDQPQHF
v_gene: TRBV15
abundance: once
j_gene: TRBJ1-5

CDR3aa: CASSLSGRVYEQYF
v_gene: TRBV5-1
abundance: few
j_gene: TRBJ2-7

CDR3aa: CAISETDRDNEQYF
v_gene: TRBV10-3
abundance: .
j_gene: TRBJ2-7

CDR3aa: CASRGPWTATNEKLFF
v_gene: TRBV10-2
abundance: .
j_gene: TRBJ1-4

CDR3aa: CASSSKQGLDGYEQYF
v_gene: TRBV5-1
abundance: once
j_gene: TRBJ2-7

CDR3aa: CASSEGQGSYEQYF
v_gene: TRBV6-1
abundance: .
j_gene: TRBJ2-7

CDR3aa: CASSFILRTGMNTEAFF
v_gene: TRBV28
abundance: .
j_gene: TRBJ1-1

CDR3aa: CASSLAGEQYF
v_gene: TRBV7-2
abundance: once
j_gene: TRBJ2-7

CDR3aa: CASSVDRGPGGYTF
v_gene: TRBV2
abundance: .
j_gene: TRBJ1-2

CDR3aa: CASSAGLSGSPLHF
v_gene: TRBV9
abundance: .
j_gene: TRBJ1-6

CDR3aa: CASSPDYLRYEQFF
v_gene: TRBV7-2
abundance: .
j_gene: TRBJ2-1

CDR3aa: CASSYEMGLNTGELFF
v_gene: TRBV5-1
abundance: .
j_gene: TRBJ2-2

CDR3aa: CASSYSNTEAFF
v_gene: TRBV5-1
abundance: .
j_gene: TRBJ1-1

CDR3aa: CAISGKTNTGELFF
v_gene: TRBV10-3
abundance: .
j_gene: TRBJ2-2

CDR3aa: CASSPNSPGTYEQYF
v_gene: TRBV28
abundance: once
j_gene: TRBJ2-7

CDR3aa: CASSESQGNTEAFF
v_gene: TRBV18
abundance: .
j_gene: TRBJ1-1

CDR3aa: CAISGSAKTVDSSGNTIYF
v_gene: TRBV10-3
abundance: .
j_gene: TRBJ1-3

CDR3aa: CASSKTDGNYGYTF
v_gene: TRBV6-5
abundance: .
j_gene: TRBJ1-2

CDR3aa: CASSSSGNYNEQFF
v_gene: TRBV2
abundance: .
j_gene: TRBJ2-1

CDR3aa: CASSLGGDSDYGYTF
v_gene: TRBV7-3
abundance: .
j_gene: TRBJ1-2

CDR3aa: CASSQVDRGPNNEQFF
v_gene: TRBV4-1
abundance: .
j_gene: TRBJ2-1

CDR3aa: CASRSTGGAANEKLFF
v_gene: TRBV19
abundance: .
j_gene: TRBJ1-4